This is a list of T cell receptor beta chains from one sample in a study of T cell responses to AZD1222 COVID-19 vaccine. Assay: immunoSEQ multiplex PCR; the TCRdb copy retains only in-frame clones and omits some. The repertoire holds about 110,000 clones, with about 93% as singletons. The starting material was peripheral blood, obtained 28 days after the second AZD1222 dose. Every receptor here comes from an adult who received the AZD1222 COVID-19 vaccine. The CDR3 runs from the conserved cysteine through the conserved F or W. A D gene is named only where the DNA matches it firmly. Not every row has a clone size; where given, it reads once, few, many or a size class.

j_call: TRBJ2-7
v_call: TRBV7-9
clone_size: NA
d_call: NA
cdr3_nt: TGTGCCAGCCGGGCAGGAAACGACGAGCAGTACTTC
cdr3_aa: CASRAGNDEQYF

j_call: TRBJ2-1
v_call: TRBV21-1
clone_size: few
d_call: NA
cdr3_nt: TGTGCCAGCAGCATCTCGGGACAGGGGCCTGAGCAGTTCTTC
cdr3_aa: CASSISGQGPEQFF

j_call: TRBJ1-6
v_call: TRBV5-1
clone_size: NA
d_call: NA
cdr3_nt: TGCGCCAGCAGCTCAGGGAATTCACCCCTCCACTTT
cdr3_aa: CASSSGNSPLHF

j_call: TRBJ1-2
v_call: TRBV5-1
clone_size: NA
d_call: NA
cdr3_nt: TGCGCCAGCAGCTTACAAGACAGGTCCAATGGCTACACCTTC
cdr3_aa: CASSLQDRSNGYTF

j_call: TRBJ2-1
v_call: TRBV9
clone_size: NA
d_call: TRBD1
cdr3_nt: TGTGCCAGCAGCGACAAGACAGGGGGCGAGCAGTTCTTC
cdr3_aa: CASSDKTGGEQFF

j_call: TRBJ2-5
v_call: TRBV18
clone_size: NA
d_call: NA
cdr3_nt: TGTGCCAGCTCACCACTTCACAGAACCCAAGAGACCCAGTACTTC
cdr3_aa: CASSPLHRTQETQYF

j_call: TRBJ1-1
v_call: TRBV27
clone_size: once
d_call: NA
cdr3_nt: TGTGCCAGCAGTTTATCAGTCAGGGGGAACACTGAAGCTTTCTTT
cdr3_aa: CASSLSVRGNTEAFF

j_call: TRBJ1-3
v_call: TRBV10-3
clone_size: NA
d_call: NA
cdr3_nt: TGTGCCATCAGACAGGCCTCTGGAAACACCATATATTTT
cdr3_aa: CAIRQASGNTIYF

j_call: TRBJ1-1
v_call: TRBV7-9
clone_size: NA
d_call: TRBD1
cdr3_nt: TGTGCCAGCAGCTTAGGGGCTGGGGGCACAGGGGGGTTCGGCACTGAAGCTTTCTTT
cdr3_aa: CASSLGAGGTGGFGTEAFF

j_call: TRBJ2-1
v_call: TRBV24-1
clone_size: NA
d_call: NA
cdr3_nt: TGTGCCACCAGTGATTTTGACCCCACGGGGCAGGCCTACAATGAGCAGTTCTTC
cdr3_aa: CATSDFDPTGQAYNEQFF

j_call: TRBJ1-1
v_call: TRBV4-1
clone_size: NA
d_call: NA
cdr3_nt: TGCGCCAGCAGCCAAGACGGGGGGATCGAAGCTTTCTTT
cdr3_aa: CASSQDGGIEAFF

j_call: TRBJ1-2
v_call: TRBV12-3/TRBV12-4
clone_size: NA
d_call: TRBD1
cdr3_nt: TGTGCCAGCAGTACAGGGGGGGGTGGCTACACCTTC
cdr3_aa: CASSTGGGGYTF

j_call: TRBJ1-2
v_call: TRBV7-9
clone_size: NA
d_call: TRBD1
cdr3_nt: TGTGCCAGCAGCCCAGGCCAGGGGGGAATCTATGGCTACACCTTC
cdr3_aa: CASSPGQGGIYGYTF

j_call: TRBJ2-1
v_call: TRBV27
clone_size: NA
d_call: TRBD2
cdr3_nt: TGTGCCAGCGCCGGACTAGCGGGGTCCTACAATGAGCAGTTCTTC
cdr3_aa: CASAGLAGSYNEQFF

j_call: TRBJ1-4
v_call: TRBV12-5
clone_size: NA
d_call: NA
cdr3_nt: TGTGCTAGTGGTTTGCGAGGGGGTAATGAAAAACTGTTTTTT
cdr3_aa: CASGLRGGNEKLFF

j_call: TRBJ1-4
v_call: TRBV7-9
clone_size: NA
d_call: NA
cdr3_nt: TGTGCCTGGGATGGGGGGGCTAATGAAAAACTGTTTTTT
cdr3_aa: CAWDGGANEKLFF